This TCR beta chain was profiled in a study of CD8 T cells in Susac syndrome. When the RNA was reverse transcribed, random hexamers were used with an input of roughly 0.5 to 1 ug. TCRdb reprocessed the immunoSEQ multiplex PCR reads via MiXCR and lists one record per CDR3 protein. The repertoire holds about 150,000 distinct CDR3 sequences, with 85% to 95% as singletons. The germline gives CDR1 GTSNPN, CDR2 SVGIG (reference sequence). This CDR3 has 14 amino acids. V was cut by 3 bases and J by 2 bases, with 14 bases left in between. The rearrangement uses TRBV30 and TRBJ2-7, with D tentatively TRBD2 (5 bases). Sequenced material: CD8+ T cells from PBMCs. The TCR sequence derives from a human donor with multiple sclerosis. CDR3 amino acids: CAWRLVENTYEQYF. Written as DNA, the CDR3 is TGTGCCTGGAGACTAGTCGAAAACACCTACGAGCAGTACTTC.